What follows describes a single TCR beta chain. The sample comes from a study of blood T cell repertoires in COVID-19. Background on the study: Spain, Italy and the United States supplied samples that represented acute and convalescent COVID-19.

Germline assignment: CDR1 SGHDT and CDR2 YYEEEE. The CDR3 sequence is 16 residues long. The V gene end was trimmed by 0 bases and the J gene end by 3 bases; junction bases not matched to a gene: 3. In the source study's methods: Nucleated cell counts were estimated from reference gene primer amplification. Clones were sequenced by immunoSEQ multiplex PCR, and TCRdb holds only the in-frame ones, with some missing. V, J and clone size derive from that table, while D and trimming were established from the DNA sequence. The table records a few hundred thousand clones, around 86% of them present only once.

The chain recombines TRBV5-6 with TRBJ1-6, with TRBD1 identical over 7 bases. The source of this sequence is a man aged 18 to 30 with active or convalescent COVID-19. The sequencing input was peripheral blood. The CDR3 coding sequence is TGTGCCAGCAGCTTGGGCCAGGGGGTCTATAATTCACCCCTCCACTTT. Amino acid sequence: CASSLGQGVYNSPLHF.